One sample yielded the 7 T cell receptor beta chains listed below, sequenced in a study of T-cell memory formation after mild COVID-19. TCRdb re-derived calls from the 5' RACE reads in MiXCR, one entry per CDR3 protein. The repertoire holds 75,000 to 90,000 distinct CDR3 sequences, with around 14% as singletons. Sequencing was done on a sample of PBMCs or a T cell subset sorted from them (not recorded which). These receptor sequences come from an adult woman who had mild COVID-19 (a few samples of this study predate the infection). Cell type and time point are not known.

V and J are TRBV7-9 and TRBJ2-2, with D possibly matching TRBD1 (5 bases). The V end was cut by 1 base, the J end by 5 bases, with 11 bases between. Looked up from germline, CDR1 is SEHNR and CDR2 is FQNEAQ (reference sequence). CDR3 length: 15 residues. Here the CDR3 DNA reads TGTGCCAGCAGCTTAGAGGGGTTCAGGACCGGGGAGCTGTTTTTT. Encoded protein: CASSLEGFRTGELFF.

This clonotype turned up a few times. V is TRBV6-5 and J is TRBJ2-3, with 11 positions matching TRBD2. V shed 8 bases and J 6 bases; nucleotides not matched to a gene: 4. This CDR3 comprises 13 residues. CDR1 and CDR2 (germline): MNHEY, SVGAGI. The CDR3 DNA is TGTGCCAGCGGTACTAGCGGGGGCGATACGCAGTATTTT. It specifies CASGTSGGDTQYF.

The sample holds a few counts of this clonotype. The chain links TRBV7-8 to TRBJ2-1; 10 bases are shared with TRBD2. Germline V gene lookup returns CDR1 SGHVS and CDR2 FQNEAQ. The J segment lost 1 base and the V segment lost 2 bases, leaving 5 bases of the junction unmatched. The CDR3 is 17 amino acids. In nucleotides, the CDR3 is TGTGCCAGCAGCTTAAGGGCTAGCGGGAGTTCCTACAATGAGCAGTTCTTC. Translation: CASSLRASGSSYNEQFF. Combining the CDR3 with reference TRBV7-8 and TRBJ2-1 gives the whole variable domain GAGVSQSPRYKVAKRGQDVALRCDPISGHVSLFWYQQALGQGPEFLTYFQNEAQLDKSGLPSDRFFAERPEGSVSTLKIQRTQQEDSAVYLCASSLRASGSSYNEQFFGPGTRLTVL.

V usage is TRBV10-3 and J usage is TRBJ2-1; D is unclear. V was pared by 0 bases and J by 5 bases, with 14 bases between. The CDR3 totals 16 residues. Germline-derived CDR1 and CDR2 are ENHRY and SYGVKD. In DNA form, the CDR3 reads TGTGCCATCAGTGAGTCGAGCCCAGCGCTTGACAATGAGCAGTTCTTC. Its translation: CAISESSPALDNEQFF.

There are a few counts of this clonotype. V and J are TRBV7-9 and TRBJ2-7; 8 bases are a match to TRBD2. CDR3 length equals 13 residues. The trim removed 10 bases at V and 2 bases at J, leaving 7 bases unmatched. Germline V gene lookup returns CDR1 SEHNR and CDR2 FQNEAQ (reference sequence). CDR3 sequence reads: CATRGGGTYEQYF. The CDR3 nucleotides read TGTGCCACCCGGGGGGGGGGAACCTACGAGCAGTACTTC.

The chain links TRBV29-1 to TRBJ2-4, with 12 bases that match TRBD2. The CDR3 runs to 22 residues. Germline V gives CDR1 SQVTM, CDR2 ANQGSEA. With 4 bases clipped from V and 9 bases from J, the junction kept 31 bases outside the gene matches. The CDR3: CSVVASATSGRYRTLDTGIQYF. The DNA for the CDR3 is TGCAGCGTTGTTGCTTCGGCGACTAGCGGGAGATACCGAACTTTGGATACCGGCATTCAGTACTTC.

This chain links TRBV7-8 with TRBJ2-2, with a weak D call TRBD1 (5 bases). The length of the CDR3 is 17 residues. CDR1 SGHVS and CDR2 FQNEAQ come from the germline V gene. The ends were cut back, 0 bases at V and 4 bases at J, with 15 bases in the middle. The CDR3 region has the DNA TGTGCCAGCAGCTTAGCGCGTGCTGGGGCCGTCACCGGGGAGCTGTTTTTT. Translating it yields CASSLARAGAVTGELFF.